This T cell receptor beta chain was obtained from a study of response to subunit inactivated influenza vaccine. Findings and limits, study-wide: The authors offered the suggestion that each seasonal influenza vaccination recruits few new T cells.

CDR1 is SGHRS and CDR2 is YFSETQ in the germline V gene. This CDR3 is built from 15 residues. Trimming removed 4 bases from V and 5 bases from J; junction bases left unmatched: 9. Regarding this clonotype: Its antigen is unknown.

TCRdb re-analysed the RT-PCR reads in MiXCR, keeping a single row per CDR3 protein. The sample shows fewer than 700,000 distinct CDR3 sequences, 10% to 15% of them seen only once. The sequence was collected from a man aged 50 to 60 who received an inactivated influenza vaccine. Sequencing was performed on PBMCs from blood, taken roughly 48 days after vaccination. This sequence joins TRBV5-1 and TRBJ2-5; 9 bases map to TRBD2. DNA of the CDR3: TGCGCCAGCAGCGGGGGGACTAGCTCGGGGGAGACCCAGTACTTC. Its protein product is CASSGGTSSGETQYF.